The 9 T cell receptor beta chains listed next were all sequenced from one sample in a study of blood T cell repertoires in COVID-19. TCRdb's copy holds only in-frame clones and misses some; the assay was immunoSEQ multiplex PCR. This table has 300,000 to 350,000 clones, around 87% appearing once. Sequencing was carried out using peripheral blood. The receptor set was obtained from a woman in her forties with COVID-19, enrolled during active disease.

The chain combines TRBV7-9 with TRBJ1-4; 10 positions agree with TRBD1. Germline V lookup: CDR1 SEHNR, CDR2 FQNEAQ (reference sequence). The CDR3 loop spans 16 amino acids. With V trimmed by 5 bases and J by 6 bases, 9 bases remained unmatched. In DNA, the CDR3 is TGTGCCAGCAGCCCCCTGTACGGGACAGGGGATGAAAAACTGTTTTTT. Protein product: CASSPLYGTGDEKLFF.

The CDR3 DNA reads as TGTGCCAGCAGTTTACAGGGGGAGGATACGCAGTATTTT. Protein product: CASSLQGEDTQYF. The rearrangement uses TRBV28 and TRBJ2-3, with TRBD1 matching over 7 bases. The junction had 2 bases not matched to a gene; V was cut back by 2 bases and J by 6 bases. Germline CDR1 reads MDHEN; CDR2 reads SYDVKM. The CDR3 length is 13 residues.

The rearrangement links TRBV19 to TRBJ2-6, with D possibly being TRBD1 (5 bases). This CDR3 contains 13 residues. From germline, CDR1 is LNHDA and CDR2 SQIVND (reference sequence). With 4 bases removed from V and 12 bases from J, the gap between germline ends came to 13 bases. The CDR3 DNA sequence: TGTGCCAGTAGTAATACAGGCCCGGGCGTCCTGACTTTC. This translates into CASSNTGPGVLTF.

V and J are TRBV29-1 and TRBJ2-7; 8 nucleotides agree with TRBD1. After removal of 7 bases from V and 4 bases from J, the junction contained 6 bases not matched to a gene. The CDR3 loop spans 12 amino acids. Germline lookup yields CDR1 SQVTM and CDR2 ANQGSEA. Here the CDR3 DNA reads TGCAGCGGCCGGACAGGGCCATACGAGCAGTACTTC. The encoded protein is CSGRTGPYEQYF.

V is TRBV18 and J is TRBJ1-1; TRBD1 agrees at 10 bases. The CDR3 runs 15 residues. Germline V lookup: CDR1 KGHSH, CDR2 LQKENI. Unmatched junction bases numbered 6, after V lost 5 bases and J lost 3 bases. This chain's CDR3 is CASSSGQGGYTEAFF. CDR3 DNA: TGTGCCAGCTCATCAGGACAGGGGGGATACACTGAAGCTTTCTTT.

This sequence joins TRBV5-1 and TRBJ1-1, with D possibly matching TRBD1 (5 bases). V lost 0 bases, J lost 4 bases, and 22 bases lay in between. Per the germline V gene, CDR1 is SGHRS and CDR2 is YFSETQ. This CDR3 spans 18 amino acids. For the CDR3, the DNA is TGCGCCAGCAGCTTGGTACCGGGGCTCGGCGGGGTAACCACTGAAGCTTTCTTT. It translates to CASSLVPGLGGVTTEAFF.

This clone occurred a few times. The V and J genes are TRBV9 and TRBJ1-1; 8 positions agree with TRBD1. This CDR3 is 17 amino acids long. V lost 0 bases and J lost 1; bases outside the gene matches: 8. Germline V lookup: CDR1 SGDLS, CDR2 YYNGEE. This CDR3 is CASSVAPGGAGNTEAFF. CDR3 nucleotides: TGTGCCAGCAGCGTAGCTCCAGGGGGCGCGGGGAACACTGAAGCTTTCTTT. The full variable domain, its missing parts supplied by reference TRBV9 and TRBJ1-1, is DSGVTQTPKHLITATGQRVTLRCSPRSGDLSVYWYQQSLDQGLQFLIQYYNGEERAKGNILERFSAQQFPDLHSELNLSSLELGDSALYFCASSVAPGGAGNTEAFFGQGTRLTVV.

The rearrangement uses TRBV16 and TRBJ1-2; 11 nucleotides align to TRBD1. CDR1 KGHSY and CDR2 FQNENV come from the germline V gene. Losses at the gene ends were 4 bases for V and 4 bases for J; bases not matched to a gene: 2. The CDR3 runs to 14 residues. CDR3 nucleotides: TGTGCCAGCAGCCCAGGACAGGGGGCCTATGGCTACACCTTC. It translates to CASSPGQGAYGYTF.

This chain's CDR3 is CATADRGKGGETQYF. CDR3 nucleotide sequence: TGTGCCACCGCGGACAGGGGAAAAGGAGGAGAGACCCAGTACTTC. The chain recombines TRBV19 with TRBJ2-5, with 9 bases that match TRBD1. Germline lookup yields CDR1 LNHDA and CDR2 SQIVND (reference sequence). The CDR3 is 15 residues long. V was pared by 10 bases and J by 4 bases, with 13 bases of the junction left unmatched.